What follows are 20 T cell receptor beta chains derived from one specimen sequenced in a study of blood T cell repertoires in COVID-19. Assay: immunoSEQ multiplex PCR; the TCRdb copy retains only in-frame clones and omits some. The table includes around 300,000 clones, under 90% detected once. The sequenced sample was PBMCs or T cells enriched from blood (not recorded which). The receptor source for this set is a woman aged 60-75 years who had recovered from COVID-19.

The V and J genes are TRBV24-1 and TRBJ1-2; D is ambiguous. The CDR3 is 15 amino acids. CDR1 and CDR2 (germline): KGHDR, SFDVKD. Between the trimmed V and J ends, which lost 3 bases and 5 bases, there was a span of 15 bases. In DNA, the CDR3 is TGTGCCACCAGTGATCCAGGCACTCGAGAGTATGGCTACACCTTC. Amino acid sequence: CATSDPGTREYGYTF.

The chain uses TRBV2 and TRBJ2-1, with TRBD1 identical over 11 bases. Germline values: CDR1 SNHLY, CDR2 FYNNEI. The V segment lost 2 bases and the J segment 15 bases; nucleotides outside the gene matches: 15. The CDR3 runs to 16 residues. Here the CDR3 reads CASSESGQGAPGSLFF. CDR3 nucleotides: TGTGCCAGCAGTGAAAGTGGACAGGGGGCTCCCGGGAGTCTGTTCTTC.

This clone has just one count. The chain carries TRBV7-8 and TRBJ2-3; 10 bases are a match to TRBD2. Germline lookup yields CDR1 SGHVS and CDR2 FQNEAQ. Unmatched junction bases numbered 8, after V lost 7 bases and J lost 7 bases. The CDR3 covers 14 residues. DNA for the CDR3: TGTGCCAGCATAGACCTAGCGGGAGTATATACGCAGTATTTT. Its translation: CASIDLAGVYTQYF.

This clone was found once. The CDR3 region has the DNA TGCGCCAGCAGCTTAACCGGGACAGGGGAAGAGACCCAGTACTTC. It specifies CASSLTGTGEETQYF. This chain connects TRBV5-1 to TRBJ2-5; 10 bases are a match to TRBD1. Trimming at V came to 2 bases and at J to 3 bases, leaving 4 bases not matched to a gene. The length of the CDR3 is 15 residues. In germline, CDR1 is SGHRS, CDR2 YFSETQ.

This clone occurred once. The chain uses TRBV5-1 and TRBJ2-7; 14 bases line up with TRBD2. The germline V gene has CDR1 SGHRS and CDR2 YFSETQ. V gave up 5 bases and J gave up 2 bases; unmatched junction bases: 3. The CDR3 length is 15 residues. This chain's CDR3 is CASRRLAGGTYEQYF. In DNA, the CDR3 is TGCGCCAGCAGAAGACTAGCGGGAGGGACCTACGAGCAGTACTTC.

V gene TRBV7-2 combines with J gene TRBJ2-4, with 8 bases that match TRBD2. The CDR3 is 14 residues long. From germline, CDR1 is SGHTA and CDR2 FQGNSA. The V segment lost 2 bases and the J segment 6 bases; nucleotides outside the gene matches: 3. The DNA of the CDR3 is TGTGCCAGCAGCTTATTAACTAGCGGAAACATTCAGTACTTC. It specifies CASSLLTSGNIQYF.

The chain recombines TRBV7-3 with TRBJ2-1, with a possible D match to TRBD1 (6 bases). The CDR3 is 13 residues long. The germline V and J ends were trimmed by 4 bases and 4 bases, with 8 bases remaining between them. CDR1 and CDR2 (germline): SGHTA, FQGTGA. CDR3 loop: CASSSDRYNEQFF. DNA for the CDR3: TGTGCCAGCAGCTCCGACAGGTACAATGAGCAGTTCTTC. Variable domain in full (rest from reference TRBV7-3 and TRBJ2-1): GAGVSQTPSNKVTEKGKYVELRCDPISGHTALYWYRQSLGQGPEFLIYFQGTGAADDSGLPNDRFFAVRPEGSVSTLKIQRTERGDSAVYLCASSSDRYNEQFFGPGTRLTVL.

The chain uses TRBV28 and TRBJ1-4; no firm D call. This CDR3 comprises 13 residues. The V gene lost 7 bases and the J gene lost 4 bases, with 10 bases spanning the gap. CDR1 and CDR2 from the germline V gene are MDHEN and SYDVKM. The CDR3 region has the DNA TGTGCCAGCAACGGAGGGTTTAATGAAAAACTGTTTTTT. Translation gives CASNGGFNEKLFF.

The chain employs TRBV7-9 and TRBJ1-2; D is possibly TRBD1 (5 bases). The germline V and J ends were trimmed by 5 bases and 2 bases, with 12 bases remaining between them. This CDR3 region has 14 residues. CDR1 is SEHNR, CDR2 FQNEAQ, per germline (reference sequence). This CDR3 reads CASSQQDGNYGYTF. The CDR3 region has the DNA TGTGCCAGCAGCCAACAGGACGGGAACTATGGCTACACCTTC.

This chain connects TRBV28 to TRBJ1-2; D is ambiguous. Germline V gene sequence: CDR1 MDHEN, CDR2 SYDVKM. V was shortened by 4 bases and J by 5 bases, with 14 bases between the two germline ends. The CDR3 has 14 amino acids. Here the CDR3 reads CASSSTGPLYGYTF. CDR3 sequence (DNA): TGTGCCAGCAGTTCCACCGGTCCCCTGTATGGCTACACCTTC.

The chain employs TRBV11-2 and TRBJ1-1, with 8 bases identical to TRBD1. This CDR3 spans 18 amino acids. With 5 bases clipped from V and 5 bases from J, the junction kept 19 bases outside the gene matches. Per germline, CDR1 SGHAT and CDR2 FQNNGV. As DNA, the CDR3 is TGTGCCAGCAGCCTTCAGGGGGCAGGGCTCCGAAAGCGGACTGAAGCTTTCTTT. It encodes CASSLQGAGLRKRTEAFF.

V is TRBV25-1 and J is TRBJ2-7; weak D call: TRBD1 (5 bases). V gave up 8 bases and J gave up 3 bases, with 17 bases separating them. Germline lookup yields CDR1 MGHDK and CDR2 SYGVNS. The CDR3 totals 14 residues. CDR3 sequence (DNA): TGTGCCAGCCAGATCCAGGGAAAGTACTACGAGCAGTACTTC. Protein: CASQIQGKYYEQYF.

In regard to this clone: No conserved phenylalanine or tryptophan is present at the end of the CDR3, so a read error is the likely explanation. Because the CDR3's place on the DNA is in doubt, the DNA is left out and the CDR3 is given as listed by TCRdb. The rearrangement links TRBV10-1 to TRBJ1-1. Germline V lookup: CDR1 WNHNN, CDR2 SYGVQD (reference sequence). The CDR3 has 12 residues if both end residues are counted. CDR3 sequence reads: CASSDGGVNLFI.

The chain uses TRBV3-1 (or the pseudogene TRBV3-2) and TRBJ1-1, with a possible D match to TRBD1 (5 bases). The germline V gene encodes CDR1 LGHDT and CDR2 YNNKEL (reference sequence). The CDR3 runs 14 residues. The V and J ends lost 1 base and 6 bases respectively, with 12 bases between them. The DNA for the CDR3 is TGTGCCAGCAGCCAAGGTGGGGCTGGGGCTGAAGCTTTCTTT. This encodes CASSQGGAGAEAFF.

This chain connects TRBV7-6 to TRBJ1-1, with 9 bases identical to TRBD1. CDR1 and CDR2 from the germline V gene are SGHVS and FNYEAQ. Trimming removed 3 bases from V and 0 bases from J; junction bases left unmatched: 5. CDR3 length: 16 amino acids. The CDR3 bases are TGTGCCAGCAGCTTTAGACAGGGGGGAATGAACACTGAAGCTTTCTTT. Protein sequence: CASSFRQGGMNTEAFF.

The chain links TRBV30 to TRBJ2-1; D gene unclear. Looked up from germline, CDR1 is GTSNPN and CDR2 is SVGIG (reference sequence). V was shortened by 3 bases and J by 7 bases, with 10 bases between the two germline ends. The CDR3 is made up of 12 amino acids. In DNA form, the CDR3 reads TGTGCCTGGAGCCCCCTCCCGAATGAGCAGTTCTTC. Protein product: CAWSPLPNEQFF.

The V call is TRBV6-4, the J call TRBJ1-2, with 8 bases aligning to TRBD1. The germline V gene encodes CDR1 MRHNA and CDR2 SNTAGT. V shed 3 bases, J shed 4 bases, and the junction held 4 bases outside the gene matches. The CDR3 runs 14 residues. CDR3 sequence: CASSDDRGPYGYTF. The CDR3 DNA reads TGTGCCAGCAGTGATGACAGGGGCCCCTATGGCTACACCTTC.

The chain uses TRBV19 and TRBJ1-5, with TRBD1 identical over 8 bases. V shed 4 bases, J shed 0 bases, and the junction held 5 bases outside the gene matches. Germline assignment: CDR1 LNHDA and CDR2 SQIVND (reference sequence). The CDR3 is made up of 16 amino acids. The CDR3 DNA reads TGTGCCAGTAGTACCTCGACAGGGGTTAGCAATCAGCCCCAGCATTTT. This encodes CASSTSTGVSNQPQHF.

This clone was seen only once. The rearrangement links TRBV12-3 or TRBV12-4 to TRBJ1-2; 10 bases fit TRBD1. The CDR3 length is 13 residues. Trimming took 6 bases from V and 7 from J; bases not matched to a gene: 5. The CDR3: CASRTGGAAGYTF. The CDR3 nucleotides read TGTGCCAGCAGGACAGGGGGCGCGGCTGGCTACACCTTC.

V is TRBV5-1 and J is TRBJ1-4; D perhaps matches TRBD1 (5 bases). V lost 3 bases and J lost 4, with 13 bases in between. The CDR3 covers 15 residues. Germline V gene lookup returns CDR1 SGHRS and CDR2 YFSETQ. CDR3: CASSSEGALNEKLFF. CDR3 DNA sequence: TGCGCCAGCAGCTCGGAAGGGGCCCTTAATGAAAAACTGTTTTTT.